Listed here is a single TCR beta chain. The data stem from a study of blood T cell repertoires in COVID-19. The CDR3 loop spans 14 amino acids. Per the germline V gene, CDR1 is SNHLY and CDR2 is FYNNEI. Trimming left V 8 bases short and J 3 bases short, with 13 bases between. Original methodology: The assay estimated nucleated cells by amplifying reference gene primers. Clones were sequenced by immunoSEQ multiplex PCR, and TCRdb holds only the in-frame ones, with some missing. Clonal size and the V and J genes are those of that table, whereas D and trimming came from the DNA. This table holds about 77,000 clones, 70% to 80% found once.

The receptor comes from a man in his sixties or seventies with active or convalescent COVID-19. This chain links TRBV2 with TRBJ1-4; possible D gene TRBD1, 5 bases. Source material: peripheral blood. The CDR3 here is CASRRGGPNEKLFF. The CDR3 DNA reads as TGTGCCAGCCGCCGGGGGGGTCCTAATGAAAAACTGTTTTTT.